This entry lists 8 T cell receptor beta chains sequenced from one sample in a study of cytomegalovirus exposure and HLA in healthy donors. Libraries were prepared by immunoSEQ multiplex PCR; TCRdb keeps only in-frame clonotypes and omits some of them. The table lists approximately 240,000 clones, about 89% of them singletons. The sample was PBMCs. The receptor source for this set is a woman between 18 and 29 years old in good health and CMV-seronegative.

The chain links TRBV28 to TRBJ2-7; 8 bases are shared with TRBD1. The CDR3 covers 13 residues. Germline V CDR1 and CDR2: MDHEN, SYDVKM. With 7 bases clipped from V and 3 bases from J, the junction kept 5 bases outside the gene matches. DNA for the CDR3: TGTGCCAGCAAGGGACAGGAGTTCTACGAGCAGTACTTC. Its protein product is CASKGQEFYEQYF.

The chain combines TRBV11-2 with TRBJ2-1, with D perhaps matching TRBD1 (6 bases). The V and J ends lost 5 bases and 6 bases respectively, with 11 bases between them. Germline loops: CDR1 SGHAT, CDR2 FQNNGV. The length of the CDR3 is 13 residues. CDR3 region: CASSVNRVNEQFF. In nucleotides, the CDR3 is TGTGCCAGCAGCGTAAACAGGGTCAATGAGCAGTTCTTC.

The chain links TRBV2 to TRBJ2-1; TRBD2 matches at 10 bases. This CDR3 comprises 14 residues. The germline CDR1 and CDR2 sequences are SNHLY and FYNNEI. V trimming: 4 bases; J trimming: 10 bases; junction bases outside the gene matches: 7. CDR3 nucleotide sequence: TGTGCCAGCAGTGCCCTAGCGGGAGCGGAGGAGCAGTTCTTC. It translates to CASSALAGAEEQFF.

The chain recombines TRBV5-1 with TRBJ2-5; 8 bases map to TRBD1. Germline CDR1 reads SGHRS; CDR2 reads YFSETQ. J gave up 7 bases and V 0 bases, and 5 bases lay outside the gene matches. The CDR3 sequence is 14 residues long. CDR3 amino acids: CASSLGQGAGTQYF. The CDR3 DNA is TGCGCCAGCAGCTTGGGCCAGGGGGCAGGGACCCAGTACTTC.

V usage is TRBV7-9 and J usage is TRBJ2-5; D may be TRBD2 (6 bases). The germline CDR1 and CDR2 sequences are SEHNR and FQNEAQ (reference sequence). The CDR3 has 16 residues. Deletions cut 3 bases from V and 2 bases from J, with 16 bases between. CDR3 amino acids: CASSFLASVSQETQYF. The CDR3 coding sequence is TGTGCCAGCAGCTTTCTGGCTAGCGTATCTCAAGAGACCCAGTACTTC.

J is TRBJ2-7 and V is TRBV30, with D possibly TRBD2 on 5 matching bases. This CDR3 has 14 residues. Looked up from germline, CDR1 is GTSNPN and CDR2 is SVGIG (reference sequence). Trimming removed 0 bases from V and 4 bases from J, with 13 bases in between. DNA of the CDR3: TGTGCCTGGAGTGTAGGGCTGAGAGGGTACGAGCAGTACTTC. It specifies CAWSVGLRGYEQYF.

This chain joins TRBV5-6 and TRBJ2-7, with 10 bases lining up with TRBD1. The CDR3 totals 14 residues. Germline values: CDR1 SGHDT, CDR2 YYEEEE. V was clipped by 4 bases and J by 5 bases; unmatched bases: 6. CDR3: CASSPGTGAHEQYF. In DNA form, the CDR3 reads TGTGCCAGCAGCCCCGGGACAGGGGCCCACGAGCAGTACTTC.

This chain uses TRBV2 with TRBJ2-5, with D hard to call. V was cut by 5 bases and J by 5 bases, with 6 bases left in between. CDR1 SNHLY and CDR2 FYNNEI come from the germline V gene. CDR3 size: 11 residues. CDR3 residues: CASSPRETQYF. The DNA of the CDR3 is TGTGCCAGCAGTCCGAGGGAGACCCAGTACTTC.